The entry below describes one T cell receptor (beta chain). This clonotype was picked up many times. Its antigen remains unidentified. The sample holds no much larger clone one base away, and base qualities are not on file. Profiling of TCR beta VDJ combinations and CDR3 sequences used genomic DNA as the template. An Illumina HiSeq 2000 was the platform used for TCR repertoire sequencing. The authors' pipeline ran thus. TRBV/TRBJ rearrangement plots, CDR3 size and DJ length profiles, and Simpson's diversity index were used to evaluate the repertoires. The immunodominant clone was defined as the most abundant DNA sequence in deep sequencing data. CDR3 amino acid sequences were screened for sharing across subjects and compared with published repertoires and the VDJdb database. The public reads were run again by TCRdb, first through fastp at Q25 and then through MiXCR, and only productive beta chains were kept. Each entry merges the rows of one CDR3 protein and shows their most common DNA and genes. What appears here as the V and J calls and clone size reflects TCRdb's work, not the paper's. This sample comprises roughly 250,000 distinct CDR3 sequences, more than 45% of them detected only once. The ten largest clones take up under 9% of the sample.

The germline V gene (reference sequence) supplies CDR1 GTSNPN and CDR2 SVGIG. Reading from cysteine to phenylalanine, the CDR3 counts 12 amino acids. This entry keeps only the CDR3 DNA: 36 bases, framed from base 1. V gives up 2 bases and J gives up 2 bases, and the segment between their germline ends measures 7 bases. Patients chosen for sequencing had shown expansion of CD8+CD57+ cells by flow cytometry. Every patient had severe acquired aplastic anemia, diagnosed using the International Study of Aplastic Anemia and Agranulocytosis and Camitta criteria. Patients had received no therapy at the time of blood sampling. In the study, sorted CD4+ and CD8+ blood T cells from patients with severe aplastic anemia and from healthy subjects underwent deep sequencing of TCR repertoires. In the USA, patient enrollment took place under clinicaltrials.gov protocols 00001620, 01623167, 00001397, 00071045, 00081523 and 00961064. Ficoll-Paque density gradient centrifugation was used to isolate peripheral blood mononuclear cells. Before DNA extraction, CD4+ and CD8+ T cells were sorted with FACS or magnetic beads.

The data belong to a study of CD8+CD57+ T cells in acquired aplastic anemia (dated by TCRdb to the late 2010s). About the full investigation: DNA extracted from sorted CD4+ and CD8+ cells had a mean of around 3 ug, with a range of roughly 0.2 to 30 ug. CD8+CD57+ expansion was defined as frequency above the mean frequency observed in healthy subjects.

Here is what the overall study found, with its caveats: Roughly 29 CD8+ CDR3 sequences were shared between patients and controls but appeared highly expressed in patients and within their immunodominant clones. Patients and healthy controls showed no significant difference in CD8+ Simpson's diversity (P=0.060).

The sample taken for sequencing was sorted CD4+, CD8+, or CD8+CD57+ T cells (not recorded which) from PBMCs. This clonotype was obtained from a human donor with aplastic anemia. The chain employs TRBV30 and TRBJ2-7; the D gene assignment is ambiguous. The nucleotide sequence reads TGTGCCTGGAGTAACCCAACCTACGAGCAGTACTTC. Protein translation: CAWSNPTYEQYF.